This T cell receptor (beta chain) was recorded in a study of glioma-infiltrating T cells. General study results and limits: Non-neoplastic patients had below-expected tissue-blood divergence, while all gliomas exceeded expectation.

In its sample, this clonotype was seen many times. As yet, its antigen is unknown. TCR alpha and beta CDR3 regions were amplified from RNA using iRepertoire nested multiplex PCR. Tissue mRNA or PBMC total RNA, 100-400 ng, went into one-step reverse transcription and amplification. TCRdb passed the multiplex PCR reads through MiXCR, listing each CDR3 protein once. This table holds roughly 40,000 distinct CDR3 sequences, around 22% found once. Trimming removed 1 base at V and 5 bases at J, with 12 bases between. This CDR3 region has 15 residues. Germline loops: CDR1 KGHSH, CDR2 LQKENI. This receptor was identified in a human donor with low-grade glioma or glioblastoma, undergoing nonglioma brain surgery, or in good health (not recorded which). The sequencing sample was made of glioma tissue, nonneoplastic brain tissue, or PBMCs (not recorded which). The chain uses TRBV18 and TRBJ2-1; D might be TRBD1 or TRBD2, each matching 5 bases. DNA for the CDR3: TGTGCCAGCTCACCACGATCGGGGACGGACAATGAGCAGTTCTTC. The encoded protein is CASSPRSGTDNEQFF.